These 27 T cell receptor beta chains share one sample of origin, sequenced in a study of blood T cell repertoires in COVID-19. Method: immunoSEQ multiplex PCR; TCRdb's copy keeps in-frame clones and lacks some. The sample records about 140,000 clones, around 81% being singletons. Sample: peripheral blood. The receptor source for this set is a human donor in a cohort sampled during active COVID-19.

This clone showed up just once. The rearrangement links TRBV6-1 to TRBJ2-1; 11 positions match TRBD2. The V and J ends lost 4 bases and 2 bases, in that order; junction bases with no gene match: 4. The CDR3 extends over 16 amino acids. CDR1 is MNHNS, CDR2 SASEGT, per germline. The CDR3 is CASSGLSGRAYNEQFF. CDR3 DNA sequence: TGTGCCAGCAGTGGACTTAGCGGGAGGGCCTACAATGAGCAGTTCTTC.

This sequence joins TRBV15 and TRBJ2-7; TRBD2 matches at 9 bases. Per germline, CDR1 LNHNV and CDR2 YYDKDF (reference sequence). The CDR3 loop spans 16 amino acids. J was trimmed by 3 bases and V by 0 bases; bases with no gene match: 6. CDR3 protein: CATSRDKREDVYEQYF. CDR3 nucleotide sequence: TGTGCCACCAGCAGAGACAAGCGGGAGGACGTCTACGAGCAGTACTTC.

V gene TRBV27 combines with J gene TRBJ2-5, with 11 bases fitting TRBD2. Germline loops: CDR1 MNHEY, CDR2 SMNVEV (reference sequence). V gave up 1 base and J gave up 5 bases; unmatched junction bases: 6. The CDR3 totals 16 residues. This CDR3 is CASSLFGLAGGETQYF. The CDR3 region has the DNA TGTGCCAGCAGTTTATTCGGCCTAGCGGGAGGTGAGACCCAGTACTTC.

In its sample, this clone was seen once. The genes are TRBV7-8 and TRBJ1-1; D gene ambiguous. V was trimmed by 0 bases and J by 1 base, leaving 3 bases between them. The CDR3 is made up of 13 amino acids. Germline V gene sequence: CDR1 SGHVS, CDR2 FQNEAQ. The CDR3 loop reads CASSLAANTEAFF. The CDR3, as DNA: TGTGCCAGCAGCTTAGCAGCGAACACTGAAGCTTTCTTT.

This chain links TRBV7-2 with TRBJ2-3; D ambiguous. The CDR3 is 15 amino acids. Germline CDR1 SGHTA, CDR2 FQGNSA. Trimming stripped 7 bases from V and 2 bases from J, with 16 bases between. CDR3 loop: CASTPSFANTDTQYF. DNA of the CDR3: TGTGCCAGCACCCCTTCGTTCGCGAACACAGATACGCAGTATTTT.

In its sample, this clone was seen once. This chain joins TRBV20-1 and TRBJ1-2; a possible D gene is TRBD1 (5 bases). Germline V gene lookup returns CDR1 DFQATT and CDR2 SNEGSKA (reference sequence). Trimming pared 0 bases from V and 8 bases from J, leaving 7 bases between. The CDR3 is 11 amino acids. The CDR3 coding sequence is TGCAGTGCTAGAGATAACAGGGGCTACACCTTC. Amino acids: CSARDNRGYTF.

The rearrangement joins TRBV7-2 to TRBJ2-2, with D perhaps matching TRBD1 (6 bases). The CDR3 runs to 16 residues. Trimming removed 5 bases at V and 2 bases at J, with 15 bases between. CDR1 and CDR2 from the germline V gene are SGHTA and FQGNSA. Here the CDR3 DNA reads TGTGCCAGCAGCAGAAAAATACAGGGAAACACCGGGGAGCTGTTTTTT. Encoded protein: CASSRKIQGNTGELFF.

The chain couples TRBV5-1 to TRBJ2-7; D possibly corresponds to TRBD2 (6 bases). The CDR3 length is 15 residues. The V and J ends lost 0 bases and 6 bases respectively, with 16 bases between them. Per germline, CDR1 SGHRS and CDR2 YFSETQ. CDR3 sequence (DNA): TGCGCCAGCAGCTTGGTGGAGGGTAGCTTGGGCGAGCAGTACTTC. It specifies CASSLVEGSLGEQYF.

The chain has TRBV6-4 and TRBJ2-7, with TRBD2 matching over 9 bases. V shed 2 bases and J 5 bases; nucleotides not matched to a gene: 10. The CDR3 covers 16 residues. CDR1 is MRHNA, CDR2 SNTAGT, per germline. CDR3: CASSDPDSGRWHEQYF. DNA for the CDR3: TGTGCCAGCAGTGACCCCGATAGCGGGAGATGGCACGAGCAGTACTTC.

The chain couples TRBV7-6 to TRBJ2-1; 8 bases map to TRBD2. Looked up from germline, CDR1 is SGHVS and CDR2 is FNYEAQ. The CDR3 contains 15 residues. The V and J ends lost 4 bases and 5 bases, in that order; junction bases with no gene match: 7. The CDR3 region has the DNA TGTGCCAGCAGCTCCTCCGGGACTAGGGACAATGAGCAGTTCTTC. It is translated as CASSSSGTRDNEQFF.

This chain joins TRBV3-1 (or the pseudogene TRBV3-2) and TRBJ2-1, with TRBD2 matching 11 bases. J lost 4 bases, V lost 5 bases, and 4 bases had no gene match. The CDR3 is made up of 15 amino acids. Germline V gives CDR1 LGHDT, CDR2 YNNKEL (reference sequence). The CDR3 DNA follows: TGTGCCAGCAGCTCGAGACTAGCGGGGTACAATGAGCAGTTCTTC. This sequence encodes CASSSRLAGYNEQFF.

The gene calls are TRBV5-8 and TRBJ2-3; D uncertain. Trimming removed 3 bases from V and 1 base from J, with 9 bases in between. Germline V gene data show CDR1 as SGHTS and CDR2 as YDEGEE. The CDR3 totals 14 residues. CDR3 region: CASSSRGGTDTQYF. CDR3 bases: TGTGCCAGCAGCTCACGCGGAGGCACAGATACGCAGTATTTT.

The V gene is TRBV6-2 or TRBV6-3, the J gene TRBJ1-1, with D possibly TRBD1 on 5 matching bases. The germline V gene has CDR1 MNHEY and CDR2 SVGEGT. V lost 5 bases to trimming and J lost 3 bases, with 16 bases between them. The CDR3 is 15 residues long. In DNA, the CDR3 is TGTGCCAGCAGTCTAAACAGGTTTGGGCACACTGAAGCTTTCTTT. Its translation is CASSLNRFGHTEAFF.

The chain carries TRBV5-1 and TRBJ2-2, with a tentative D call TRBD2 (6 bases). This CDR3 comprises 15 residues. Germline V gene lookup returns CDR1 SGHRS and CDR2 YFSETQ. Trimming removed 1 base from V and 5 bases from J, with 12 bases in between. CDR3 sequence (DNA): TGCGCCAGCAGCTTGCAGTTCGGGAGTACCGGGGAGCTGTTTTTT. Residues: CASSLQFGSTGELFF.

This clone was observed once. The V and J genes are TRBV18 and TRBJ2-3, with no clear D. The CDR3 is 15 amino acids. The V end was cut by 3 bases, the J end by 0 bases, with 10 bases between. The germline V gene has CDR1 KGHSH and CDR2 LQKENI. Here the CDR3 DNA reads TGTGCCAGCTCACCCACAGAACTTAGCACAGATACGCAGTATTTT. This encodes CASSPTELSTDTQYF.

V gene TRBV14 combines with J gene TRBJ1-1, with D possibly TRBD1 on 5 matching bases. V was pared by 2 bases and J by 4 bases, with 17 bases between. The germline V gene has CDR1 SGHDN and CDR2 FVKESK. There are 16 residues in the CDR3. The CDR3 loop is CASSQQGPLRITEAFF. The CDR3 region has the DNA TGTGCCAGCAGCCAACAGGGCCCCTTACGGATCACTGAAGCTTTCTTT.

The chain links TRBV7-2 to TRBJ2-7; TRBD2 aligns across 12 bases. V was clipped by 2 bases and J by 7 bases; unmatched bases: 6. This CDR3 is 15 amino acids long. Germline V gene sequence: CDR1 SGHTA, CDR2 FQGNSA. CDR3 DNA sequence: TGTGCCAGCAGCTTACAGAGACTAGCGGGAGTTGAGCAGTACTTC. Translating gives CASSLQRLAGVEQYF.

The DNA of the CDR3 is TGTGCCACCAGTGATCCATTGTCGCTGCAAGGGGTCGATGAGCAGTTCTTC. Protein sequence: CATSDPLSLQGVDEQFF. The chain recombines TRBV24-1 with TRBJ2-1; tentatively, D is TRBD1 (5 bases). The CDR3 is 17 amino acids. Germline V gene data show CDR1 as KGHDR and CDR2 as SFDVKD. Deletions cut 3 bases from V and 8 bases from J, with 22 bases between.

Comments on this clone: This sample includes further DNA sequences coding for the same CDR3. The gene calls are TRBV28 and TRBJ1-4, with D tentatively TRBD1 (5 bases). This CDR3 is 14 amino acids long. V was shortened by 3 bases and J by 7 bases, with 12 bases between the two germline ends. Germline-derived CDR1 and CDR2 are MDHEN and SYDVKM. CDR3 coding DNA: TGTGCCAGCAGTTTGGGAGGGGCCGGTGAAAAACTGTTTTTT. Translating gives CASSLGGAGEKLFF. The whole variable domain, remainder taken from reference TRBV28 and TRBJ1-4, is DVKVTQSSRYLVKRTGEKVFLECVQDMDHENMFWYRQDPGLGLRLIYFSYDVKMKEKGDIPEGYSVSREKKERFSLILESASTNQTSMYLCASSLGGAGEKLFFGSGTQLSVL.

The V gene is TRBV5-1, the J gene TRBJ1-4; maybe TRBD1 (5 bases). V gave up 0 bases and J gave up 4 bases, with 10 bases separating them. Per germline, CDR1 SGHRS and CDR2 YFSETQ. This CDR3 spans 15 amino acids. CDR3 bases: TGCGCCAGCAGCTTGGCCGGACAAGATAATGAAAAACTGTTTTTT. Its protein product is CASSLAGQDNEKLFF.

V gene TRBV27 combines with J gene TRBJ2-1; D unclear. The CDR3 sequence is 12 residues long. V lost 8 bases, J lost 5 bases, and 10 bases lay in between. Germline lookup yields CDR1 MNHEY and CDR2 SMNVEV (reference sequence). CDR3 region: CASSPGHNEQFF. CDR3 DNA: TGTGCCAGCTCACCGGGTCACAATGAGCAGTTCTTC.

Note on this clone: A junction boundary mismatches the germline segment, possibly from a read error. The rearrangement uses TRBV7-7 and TRBJ2-5, with D maybe TRBD2 (5 bases). CDR1 is SSHAT and CDR2 is FNYEAQ in the germline V gene (reference sequence). The CDR3 loop spans 16 amino acids. In nucleotides, the CDR3 is TGTGCTAGCAGCTTAACACGGTCGGGGTCCCAAGAGACCCAGTACTTC. It specifies CASSLTRSGSQETQYF.

The gene calls are TRBV30 and TRBJ2-7; D perhaps matches TRBD1 (6 bases). Germline V CDR1 and CDR2: GTSNPN, SVGIG (reference sequence). The CDR3 is made up of 12 amino acids. The V end was cut by 1 base, the J end by 5 bases, with 9 bases between. CDR3 nucleotides: TGTGCCTGGAGTGGAGCAGGGGACGAGCAGTACTTC. Protein product: CAWSGAGDEQYF.

The chain is built from TRBV29-1 and TRBJ1-2; 8 nucleotides line up with TRBD1. The CDR3 runs to 14 residues. CDR1 is SQVTM, CDR2 ANQGSEA, per germline. The junction had 12 bases not matched to a gene; V was cut back by 4 bases and J by 8 bases. In DNA form, the CDR3 reads TGCAGCGTTGCTTTCGGACAGGGTTTATTCGGCTACACCTTC. Amino acid sequence: CSVAFGQGLFGYTF.

This sequence joins TRBV7-3 and TRBJ2-2; the D gene is possibly TRBD2 (5 bases). The CDR3 is made up of 14 amino acids. V lost 3 bases and J 3 bases, leaving 8 bases between the germline ends. Germline V gene sequence: CDR1 SGHTA, CDR2 FQGTGA. The CDR3 here is CASSLERYTGELFF. DNA of the CDR3: TGTGCCAGCAGCTTGGAGCGGTACACCGGGGAGCTGTTTTTT.

The rearrangement links TRBV6-2 or TRBV6-3 to TRBJ2-1, with 11 bases that match TRBD2. The V gene end was trimmed by 0 bases and the J gene end by 0 bases; junction bases not matched to a gene: 4. CDR1 is MNHEY and CDR2 is SVGEGT in the germline V gene. This CDR3 contains 18 residues. The CDR3 region is CASSYSIGTSGSYNEQFF. The CDR3 coding sequence is TGTGCCAGCAGTTACTCGATAGGGACTAGCGGCTCCTACAATGAGCAGTTCTTC.

This clone was seen more than once but under ten times. The V call is TRBV5-6, the J call TRBJ1-4; D perhaps matches TRBD1 (5 bases). CDR3 size: 16 residues. Trimming cost V 4 bases and J 8 bases, with 21 bases left between them. Germline V CDR1 and CDR2: SGHDT, YYEEEE. This CDR3 reads CASSQGGGGGKEKLFF. The DNA for the CDR3 is TGTGCCAGCAGCCAAGGCGGCGGGGGGGGAAAGGAAAAACTGTTTTTT. Based on the CDR3 plus reference TRBV5-6 and TRBJ1-4, the full variable domain is DAGVTQSPTHLIKTRGQQVTLRCSPKSGHDTVSWYQQALGQGPQFIFQYYEEEERQRGNFPDRFSGHQFPNYSSELNVNALLLGDSALYLCASSQGGGGGKEKLFFGSGTQLSVL.